A single sample is the source of the 12 T cell receptor beta chains below, sequenced in a study of blood T cell repertoires in COVID-19. Assay: immunoSEQ multiplex PCR; the TCRdb copy retains only in-frame clones and omits some. This table holds roughly 250,000 clones, around 81% found once. The sequencing sample was made of peripheral blood. Receptors were obtained from a man over 45 with active or convalescent COVID-19.

The rearrangement uses TRBV6-6 and TRBJ2-7; the match to TRBD2 covers 7 bases. The ends lost 2 bases at V and 4 bases at J; junction bases unmatched: 5. In germline, CDR1 is MNHNY, CDR2 SVGAGI (reference sequence). The CDR3 loop spans 14 amino acids. CDR3 nucleotide sequence: TGTGCCAGCAGTTACCCGGGACTAAATTACGAGCAGTACTTC. Protein sequence: CASSYPGLNYEQYF.

This chain uses TRBV4-1 with TRBJ2-7, with 12 positions matching TRBD1. The CDR3 consists of 14 residues. V gave up 5 bases and J gave up 5 bases; unmatched junction bases: 4. Germline V gene data show CDR1 as MGHRA and CDR2 as YSYEKL. DNA of the CDR3: TGCGCCAGCAGCTCCGGGACAGGGGGCAACGAGCAGTACTTC. This codes for CASSSGTGGNEQYF.

This chain connects TRBV7-6 to TRBJ2-5; 10 nucleotides line up with TRBD2. CDR1 is SGHVS and CDR2 is FNYEAQ in the germline V gene. There are 15 residues in the CDR3. V shed 6 bases, J shed 5 bases, and the junction held 9 bases outside the gene matches. The CDR3 DNA sequence: TGTGCCAGCAGGCGAGCGGGGGGGCCCTGGGAGACCCAGTACTTC. Its translation is CASRRAGGPWETQYF.

This chain uses TRBV6-1 with TRBJ1-2, with unresolved D. V lost 6 bases to trimming and J lost 2 bases, with 10 bases between them. Per the germline V gene, CDR1 is MNHNS and CDR2 is SASEGT. The CDR3 is made up of 13 amino acids. The DNA for the CDR3 is TGTGCCAGCAGAACCGGAGGGAACTATGGCTACACCTTC. It specifies CASRTGGNYGYTF.

The rearrangement uses TRBV28 and TRBJ1-3; no definite D call. Between the trimmed V and J ends, which lost 7 bases and 0 bases, there was a span of 10 bases. There are 14 residues in the CDR3. The germline V gene encodes CDR1 MDHEN and CDR2 SYDVKM. The DNA for the CDR3 is TGTGCCAGCACCAACCTCGGCTCTGGAAACACCATATATTTT. Protein: CASTNLGSGNTIYF.

CDR3 residues: CASSALAGGLATQYF. CDR3 nucleotides: TGTGCCAGCAGCGCCTTAGCGGGGGGGCTCGCTACGCAGTATTTT. The chain recombines TRBV5-6 with TRBJ2-3; 11 bases agree with TRBD2. The CDR3 length is 15 residues. CDR1 is SGHDT, CDR2 YYEEEE, per germline. The ends lost 4 bases at V and 8 bases at J; junction bases unmatched: 9.

This clone was detected a few times. The chain employs TRBV4-1 and TRBJ2-7; a weak D match, TRBD1 (6 bases). CDR1 MGHRA and CDR2 YSYEKL come from the germline V gene. This CDR3 is built from 15 residues. Trimming left V 3 bases short and J 2 bases short, with 14 bases between. The CDR3 DNA reads TGCGCCAGCAGCCAGGGGCAGGGGTCGACCTACGAGCAGTACTTC. Translation gives CASSQGQGSTYEQYF.

This chain connects TRBV20-1 to TRBJ1-3; D is possibly TRBD1 (6 bases). The CDR3 is 13 residues long. CDR1 DFQATT and CDR2 SNEGSKA come from the germline V gene (reference sequence). V was pared by 3 bases and J by 2 bases, with 8 bases between. The CDR3 loop is CSASPGAGNTIYF. As DNA, the CDR3 is TGCAGTGCTAGTCCAGGGGCTGGAAACACCATATATTTT.

In its sample, this clone was seen once. The V call is TRBV27, the J call TRBJ2-1, with TRBD1 matching over 10 bases. Trimming at V came to 5 bases and at J to 7 bases, leaving 5 bases not matched to a gene. The CDR3 is 14 residues long. Germline V lookup: CDR1 MNHEY, CDR2 SMNVEV (reference sequence). CDR3 sequence (DNA): TGTGCCAGCAGTCACCGGACAGGGGGGAATGAGCAGTTCTTC. Its protein product is CASSHRTGGNEQFF.

The genes are TRBV12-3 or TRBV12-4 and TRBJ1-1; D remains unclear. Trimming removed 3 bases from V and 7 bases from J, with 6 bases in between. The CDR3 contains 11 residues. The CDR3 DNA follows: TGTGCCAGCAGTTTGGGAGGTGAAGCTTTCTTT. It specifies CASSLGGEAFF.

The chain links TRBV5-5 to TRBJ2-2; 8 positions agree with TRBD2. The trim removed 1 base at V and 4 bases at J, leaving 0 bases unmatched. Germline V lookup: CDR1 SGHKS, CDR2 YYEKEE (reference sequence). The CDR3 sequence is 14 residues long. The CDR3 here is CASSLTSGTGELFF. In DNA form, the CDR3 reads TGTGCCAGCAGCTTGACTAGCGGCACCGGGGAGCTGTTTTTT.

The chain joins TRBV25-1 to TRBJ2-5; 12 bases match TRBD2. The germline CDR1 and CDR2 sequences are MGHDK and SYGVNS. V dropped 6 bases and J dropped 5; count of bases not matched to a gene: 7. The CDR3 is 15 residues long. This CDR3 reads CASRQTSGGGETQYF. CDR3 sequence (DNA): TGTGCCAGCAGGCAGACTAGCGGGGGCGGGGAGACCCAGTACTTC.